The source of this T cell receptor beta chain is a study of PD-L1 blockade in urothelial cancer listed by TCRdb under 2017. For the study in its entirety: Every patient began therapy in about 2014 and was given atezolizumab 1,200 mg intravenously every 3 weeks. Twenty-five of 29 patients were identified as males with urothelial cancer of bladder origin, and a prior smoking history was reported by 18 of 29 patients. An ECOG performance status of 0 or 1 was recorded for the patients, and 0 to 3 prior chemotherapy regimens had been received by the patients. Blood samples were analyzed 3 weeks after the start of treatment (second dose) and 6 weeks after the start of treatment. Blood samples yielded a median of about 150,000 T cells and some 80,000 unique TCRs, with median clonality 0.080. The study, an exploratory multi-omic analysis, examined somatic, immune and clinical correlates of response to PD-L1 blockade with atezolizumab in urothelial cancer. Pretreatment tumor samples, along with matched peripheral blood collected serially before and after atezolizumab treatment, underwent TCR sequencing. Progression-free survival longer than 6 months counted as durable clinical benefit, and TCR features were additionally tested against both progression-free and overall survival. Whole exome sequencing and RNA sequencing of pretreatment tumors were performed alongside TCR sequencing in the same patients. Nine patients achieved durable clinical benefit and fewer than 25 did not. Some 30 patients had pretreatment blood TCR-seq, about 25 had at least one posttreatment blood collection, and about 25 had tumor TCR-seq. What the work shows at the level of the full study, not this receptor alone: Small sample size (n of about 30) and many exploratory analyses mean the results are intended to be hypothesis-generating. Improved progression-free and overall survival was associated with having pretreatment peripheral blood TCR clonality below the median. Greater expansion of tumor-associated TCR clones in peripheral blood 3 weeks after the start of treatment was observed in patients with durable benefit (n of about 20, p = 0.022).

The time point label of this sample denotes: peripheral blood 6 weeks after treatment start. The cohort comprised 25 to 35 patients with locally advanced or metastatic urothelial carcinoma treated at Memorial Sloan Kettering on a trial protocol. Peripheral blood mononuclear cells were collected pretreatment and during treatment, at between 1 and 8 total time points per patient. The Qiagen DNeasy Blood extraction kit was used to purify genomic DNA from total PBMCs and tumor samples. PBMCs were collected pretreatment and during treatment, and were isolated and stored as previously described. Each PCR received spiked-in synthetic TCR analog templates so that absolute template abundance could be estimated from read counts. Using the immunoSEQ assay, TCRbeta CDR3 regions were amplified from genomic DNA with bias-controlled V and J gene primers. Sequencing of rearranged TCRbeta segments was performed at approximately 20X coverage. The source study handled its data this way. Clustering was used to correct sequencing errors, and CDR3s were annotated against IMGT so that V, D and J genes could be assigned. Only productive TCRbeta rearrangements were used in downstream analyses, excluding out-of-frame or stop-codon sequences. To compute clonality, Shannon entropy was normalized by the log of the number of unique productive sequences and then subtracted from one. Clones differing between time points or between blood and tumor were identified by Fisher's exact test with Benjamini-Hochberg correction at adjusted p below 0.01. TCRdb obtained this table from immuneACCESS and retained in-frame rearrangements with V and J assigned. These tables miss some clones; where compared with another copy, unresolved V genes account for less than half of the shortfall, and the remainder is unexplained. V, J and clone size were drawn from that table, and D and trimming were deduced from the DNA. The sample table shows 100,000 to 150,000 clones, and roughly 83% are seen once. Roughly 2.4% of the sample is in the top ten clones.

V sheds 1 base and J sheds 4 bases, leaving 10 bases between their ends. The CDR3 measures 15 amino acids from cysteine to phenylalanine. Left in the record is the CDR3 DNA by itself, 45 bases read in frame from the first base. According to the germline V gene, CDR1 reads SGHDN and CDR2 reads FVKESK. Worth noting for this clone: Its antigen is not yet known. It has no much larger one-base neighbor in the sample; base qualities were not kept.

The chain uses TRBV14 and TRBJ1-4; a confident D gene designation cannot be given. The source of this sequence is a man aged 50-59 years with urothelial cancer. The sequences come from PBMCs, collected around atezolizumab (anti-PD-L1) treatment. CDR3 region: CASSQGQAFNEKLFF. In nucleotide form, the sequence is TGTGCCAGCAGCCAAGGCCAGGCCTTTAATGAAAAACTGTTTTTT.